The 22 T cell receptor beta chains below come from one sample, sequenced in a study of T cell responses to AZD1222 COVID-19 vaccine. Sequencing used immunoSEQ multiplex PCR; TCRdb keeps in-frame clones, though not all of them. Among 110,000 to 150,000 clones listed, about 89% were seen once. The starting material was peripheral blood, obtained on day 0 of AZD1222 vaccination. These receptor sequences come from an adult in good health.

The V and J genes are TRBV15 and TRBJ1-2; D unclear. The CDR3 sequence is 14 residues long. V was pared by 2 bases and J by 6 bases, with 13 bases between. Germline V lookup: CDR1 LNHNV, CDR2 YYDKDF (reference sequence). The CDR3 region has the DNA TGTGCCACCAGCAGATCTGACGGGAGGGATGGCTACACCTTC. It is translated as CATSRSDGRDGYTF.

The chain recombines TRBV10-2 with TRBJ2-1; D not resolved. CDR1 and CDR2 from the germline V gene are WSHSY and SAAADI. The V and J ends lost 0 bases and 3 bases respectively, with 6 bases between them. This CDR3 is built from 14 residues. In nucleotides, the CDR3 is TGCGCCAGCAGTGAGTCTGGCAGCTACAATGAGCAGTTCTTC. Residues: CASSESGSYNEQFF.

This clone has a single count. The chain has TRBV6-5 and TRBJ2-7; D gene uncertain. The CDR3 loop spans 15 amino acids. V was trimmed by 9 bases and J by 5 bases, leaving 23 bases between them. Germline V gene lookup returns CDR1 MNHEY and CDR2 SVGAGI. CDR3 DNA: TGTGCCAGGCTTTTGGTGGGTTCGGATAGGAACGAGCAGTACTTC. It yields the protein CARLLVGSDRNEQYF.

This chain connects TRBV6-4 to TRBJ1-6; the D is unclear. Trimming shortened V by 3 bases and J by 5 bases, and 8 bases separated the two germline ends. This CDR3 is built from 14 residues. CDR1 is MRHNA, CDR2 SNTAGT, per germline. The CDR3 is CASSENSHNSPLHF. The DNA of the CDR3 is TGTGCCAGCAGTGAAAACAGCCATAATTCACCCCTCCACTTT.

The J gene is TRBJ1-5, the V gene TRBV2; the D is unclear. CDR3 length equals 15 residues. Germline lookup yields CDR1 SNHLY and CDR2 FYNNEI. The V gene lost 2 bases and the J gene lost 2 bases, with 10 bases spanning the gap. For the CDR3, the DNA is TGTGCCAGCAGTGAACACCGGACTGGCAATCAGCCCCAGCATTTT. This codes for CASSEHRTGNQPQHF.

The J gene is TRBJ2-1, the V gene TRBV30; 9 nucleotides line up with TRBD2. Germline V lookup: CDR1 GTSNPN, CDR2 SVGIG (reference sequence). The CDR3 runs 18 residues. J lost 5 bases, V lost 4 bases, and 18 bases had no gene match. DNA for the CDR3: TGTGCCTGGATTAAGGCTAGCGGGACGTTCGTTTTAAACAATGAGCAGTTCTTC. Protein sequence: CAWIKASGTFVLNNEQFF.

The chain uses TRBV11-2 and TRBJ1-3, with 7 bases identical to TRBD1. With V trimmed by 4 bases and J by 4 bases, 4 bases remained unmatched. Germline V lookup: CDR1 SGHAT, CDR2 FQNNGV. The CDR3 has 14 residues. The CDR3 DNA sequence: TGTGCCAGCAGCTCGACAGGGTTCGGAAACACCATATATTTT. Protein: CASSSTGFGNTIYF.

The CDR3 spells CASSPLPGQGSGNTIYF. For the CDR3, the DNA is TGTGCCAGCAGCCCGCTTCCGGGACAGGGCTCTGGAAACACCATATATTTT. The chain uses TRBV3-1 (or the pseudogene TRBV3-2) and TRBJ1-3; 9 bases match TRBD1. In germline, CDR1 is LGHDT, CDR2 YNNKEL (reference sequence). The CDR3 length is 17 residues. The V segment lost 4 bases and the J segment 0 bases; nucleotides outside the gene matches: 7.

The V and J genes are TRBV28 and TRBJ1-2, with D uncertain. Germline V gene sequence: CDR1 MDHEN, CDR2 SYDVKM. V gave up 6 bases and J gave up 5 bases, with 10 bases separating them. The CDR3 runs to 12 residues. CDR3 DNA: TGTGCCAGCAGCACAGCCCGTTATGGCTACACCTTC. Translation gives CASSTARYGYTF.

The chain joins TRBV30 to TRBJ1-1, with TRBD1 matching 9 bases. The CDR3 contains 13 residues. V lost 4 bases to trimming and J lost 5 bases; unmatched junction nucleotides: 5. CDR1 GTSNPN and CDR2 SVGIG come from the germline V gene (reference sequence). The CDR3 sequence is CAWTRDRVTEAFF. DNA for the CDR3: TGTGCCTGGACCCGGGACAGGGTAACTGAAGCTTTCTTT.

This sequence joins TRBV11-2 and TRBJ2-2, with D possibly matching TRBD1 (5 bases). CDR3 length equals 15 residues. Germline CDR1 and CDR2: SGHAT and FQNNGV. Trimming removed 2 bases at V and 3 bases at J, with 10 bases between. The CDR3 DNA sequence: TGTGCCAGCAGCTTACAGGGAAGGGACACCGGGGAGCTGTTTTTT. Translating gives CASSLQGRDTGELFF.

V gene TRBV19 combines with J gene TRBJ1-5; 8 nucleotides match TRBD1. The germline V gene encodes CDR1 LNHDA and CDR2 SQIVND (reference sequence). The ends lost 4 bases at V and 5 bases at J; junction bases unmatched: 1. The CDR3 spans 13 residues. CDR3 nucleotides: TGTGCCAGTAGTACAGGGGGCGATCAGCCCCAGCATTTT. Translated: CASSTGGDQPQHF.

This rearrangement joins TRBV5-4 to TRBJ2-5; D unresolved. The V end lost 2 bases, the J end lost 5 bases, and 13 bases lay between the germline ends. CDR3 length: 14 amino acids. Per germline, CDR1 SGHNT and CDR2 YYREEE (reference sequence). CDR3 coding DNA: TGTGCCAGCAGCTTTCACGGCTCCCCGGAGACCCAGTACTTC. This codes for CASSFHGSPETQYF.

This chain uses TRBV5-1 with TRBJ2-1; D uncertain. This CDR3 has 13 residues. Trimming removed 4 bases at V and 4 bases at J, with 9 bases between. Per germline, CDR1 SGHRS and CDR2 YFSETQ. The CDR3 DNA is TGCGCCAGCAGCGGTGTCCAGTACAATGAGCAGTTCTTC. Protein product: CASSGVQYNEQFF.

The chain has TRBV29-1 and TRBJ1-1, with a weak D call TRBD1 (6 bases). The CDR3 is 15 residues long. Looked up from germline, CDR1 is SQVTM and CDR2 is ANQGSEA. V lost 7 bases and J 0 bases, leaving 18 bases between the germline ends. The CDR3 coding sequence is TGCAGCGCCGAGACAGGTCTCGGGGTGAACACTGAAGCTTTCTTT. Translation gives CSAETGLGVNTEAFF.

This chain connects TRBV5-1 to TRBJ2-3; 12 bases are a match to TRBD2. V lost 4 bases, J lost 2 bases, and 8 bases stayed unmatched. This CDR3 comprises 17 residues. Germline-derived CDR1 and CDR2 are SGHRS and YFSETQ. CDR3 sequence reads: CASSAGRTSGATDTQYF. CDR3 coding DNA: TGCGCCAGCAGCGCCGGCCGGACTAGCGGGGCCACAGATACGCAGTATTTT.

The chain joins TRBV10-3 to TRBJ1-1, with D possibly matching TRBD1 (5 bases). The CDR3 totals 14 residues. CDR1 and CDR2 from the germline V gene are ENHRY and SYGVKD. The V and J ends lost 4 bases and 4 bases respectively, with 13 bases between them. The CDR3 protein is CAISGSGTGTEAFF. CDR3 nucleotides: TGTGCCATCAGTGGGTCCGGGACGGGCACTGAAGCTTTCTTT.

The genes are TRBV7-8 and TRBJ1-5; D call uncertain. This CDR3 has 16 amino acids. V was shortened by 5 bases and J by 0 bases, with 14 bases between the two germline ends. Germline values: CDR1 SGHVS, CDR2 FQNEAQ. The CDR3 protein is CASSEARAISNQPQHF. CDR3 nucleotides: TGTGCCAGCAGCGAGGCTAGAGCTATTAGCAATCAGCCCCAGCATTTT.

The chain combines TRBV27 with TRBJ2-1; TRBD2 agrees at 7 bases. The CDR3 has 14 residues. Per germline, CDR1 MNHEY and CDR2 SMNVEV (reference sequence). J gave up 8 bases and V 2 bases, and 6 bases lay outside the gene matches. CDR3: CASSLAGVYHEQFF. The CDR3 DNA reads as TGTGCCAGCAGTTTAGCGGGAGTTTACCATGAGCAGTTCTTC.

For this clone: The same CDR3 can be traced to other DNA sequences in this sample. The rearrangement joins TRBV18 to TRBJ2-3; 7 nucleotides line up with TRBD1. There are 14 residues in the CDR3. Trimming at V came to 4 bases and at J to 1 base, leaving 2 bases not matched to a gene. Germline CDR1 is KGHSH and CDR2 is LQKENI. CDR3 sequence: CASSLGGGTDTQYF. CDR3 sequence (DNA): TGTGCCAGCTCACTAGGGGGCGGCACAGATACGCAGTATTTT.

The rearrangement joins TRBV27 to TRBJ1-6; D is unclear. The CDR3 contains 15 residues. V lost 1 base, J lost 5 bases, and 9 bases lay in between. The germline CDR1 and CDR2 sequences are MNHEY and SMNVEV (reference sequence). CDR3 protein: CASSLWQANNSPLHF. DNA for the CDR3: TGTGCCAGCAGTTTATGGCAGGCCAATAATTCACCCCTCCACTTT.

The V and J genes are TRBV14 and TRBJ2-1; TRBD2 aligns across 7 bases. Germline assignment: CDR1 SGHDN and CDR2 FVKESK. CDR3 length equals 14 residues. Trimming removed 3 bases from V and 10 bases from J; junction bases left unmatched: 9. The CDR3 DNA is TGTGCCAGCAGCCATTTAGGGAGGGCAGGGGAGCAGTTCTTC. It codes for CASSHLGRAGEQFF. Looking up the rest from reference TRBV14 and TRBJ2-1 gives the full variable domain: EAGVTQFPSHSVIEKGQTVTLRCDPISGHDNLYWYRRVMGKEIKFLLHFVKESKQDESGMPNNRFLAERTGGTYSTLKVQPAELEDSGVYFCASSHLGRAGEQFFGPGTRLTVL.